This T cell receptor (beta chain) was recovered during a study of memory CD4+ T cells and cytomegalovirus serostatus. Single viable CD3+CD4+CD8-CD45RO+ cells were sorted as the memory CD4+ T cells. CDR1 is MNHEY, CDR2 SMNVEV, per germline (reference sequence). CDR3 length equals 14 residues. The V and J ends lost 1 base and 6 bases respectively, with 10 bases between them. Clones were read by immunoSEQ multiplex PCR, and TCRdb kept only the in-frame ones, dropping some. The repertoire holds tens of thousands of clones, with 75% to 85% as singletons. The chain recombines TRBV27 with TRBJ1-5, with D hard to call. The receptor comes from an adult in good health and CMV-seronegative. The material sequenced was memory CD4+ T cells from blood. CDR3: CASSLYSVGQPQHF. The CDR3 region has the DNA TGTGCCAGCAGTTTATATAGTGTGGGTCAGCCCCAGCATTTT.